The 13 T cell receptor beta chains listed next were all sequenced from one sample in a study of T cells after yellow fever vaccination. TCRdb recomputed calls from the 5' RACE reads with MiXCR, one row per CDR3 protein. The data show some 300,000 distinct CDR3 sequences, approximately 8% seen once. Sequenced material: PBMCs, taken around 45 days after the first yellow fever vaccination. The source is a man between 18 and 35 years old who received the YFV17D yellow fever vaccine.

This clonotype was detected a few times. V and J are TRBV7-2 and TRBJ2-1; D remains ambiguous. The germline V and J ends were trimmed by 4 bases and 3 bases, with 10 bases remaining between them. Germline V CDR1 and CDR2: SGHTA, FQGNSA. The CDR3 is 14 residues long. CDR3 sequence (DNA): TGTGCCAGCAGCTCCAACCAAATCTACAATGAGCAGTTCTTC. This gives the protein CASSSNQIYNEQFF. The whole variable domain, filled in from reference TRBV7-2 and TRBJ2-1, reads GAGVSQSPSNKVTEKGKDVELRCDPISGHTALYWYRQSLGQGLEFLIYFQGNSAPDKSGLPSDRFSAERTGGSVSTLTIQRTQQEDSAVYLCASSSNQIYNEQFFGPGTRLTVL.

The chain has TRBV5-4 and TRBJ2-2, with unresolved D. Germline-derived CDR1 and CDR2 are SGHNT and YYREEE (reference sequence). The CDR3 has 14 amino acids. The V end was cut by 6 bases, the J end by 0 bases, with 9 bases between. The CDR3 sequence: CASNPAPNTGELFF. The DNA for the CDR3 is TGTGCCAGCAACCCGGCCCCGAACACCGGGGAGCTGTTTTTT.

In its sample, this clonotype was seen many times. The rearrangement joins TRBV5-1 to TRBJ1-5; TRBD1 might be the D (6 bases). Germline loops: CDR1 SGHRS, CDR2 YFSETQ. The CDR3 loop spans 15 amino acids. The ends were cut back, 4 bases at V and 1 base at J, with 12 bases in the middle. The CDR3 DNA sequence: TGCGCCAGCAGCCCGGAGGGGGGGAGCAATCAGCCCCAGCATTTT. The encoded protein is CASSPEGGSNQPQHF.

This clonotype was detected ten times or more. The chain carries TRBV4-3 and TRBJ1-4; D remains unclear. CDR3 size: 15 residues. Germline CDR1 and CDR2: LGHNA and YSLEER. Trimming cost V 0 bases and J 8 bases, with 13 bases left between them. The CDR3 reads CASSQEKGLGEKLFF. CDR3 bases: TGCGCCAGCAGCCAAGAAAAAGGGCTGGGGGAAAAACTGTTTTTT.

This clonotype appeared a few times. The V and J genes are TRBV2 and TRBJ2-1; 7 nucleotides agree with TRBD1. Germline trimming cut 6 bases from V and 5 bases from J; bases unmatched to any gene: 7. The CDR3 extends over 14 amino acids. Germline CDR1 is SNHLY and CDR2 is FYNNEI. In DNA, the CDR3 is TGTGCCAGCAGGCAACCCGGGACAGACAATGAGCAGTTCTTC. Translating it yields CASRQPGTDNEQFF.

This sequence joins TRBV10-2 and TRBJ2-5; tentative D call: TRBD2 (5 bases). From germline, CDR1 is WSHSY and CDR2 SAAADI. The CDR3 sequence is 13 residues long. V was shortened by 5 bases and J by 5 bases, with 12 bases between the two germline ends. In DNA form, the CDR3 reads TGCGCCAGCAGTATCACCGGGAAGGAGACCCAGTACTTC. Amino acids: CASSITGKETQYF.

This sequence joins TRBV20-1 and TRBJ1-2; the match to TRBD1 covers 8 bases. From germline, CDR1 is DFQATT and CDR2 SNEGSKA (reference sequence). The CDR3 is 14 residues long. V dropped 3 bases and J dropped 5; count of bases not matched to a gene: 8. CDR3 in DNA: TGCAGTGCTAGCCGGACAGGGCTGAGTTATGGCTACACCTTC. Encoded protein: CSASRTGLSYGYTF.

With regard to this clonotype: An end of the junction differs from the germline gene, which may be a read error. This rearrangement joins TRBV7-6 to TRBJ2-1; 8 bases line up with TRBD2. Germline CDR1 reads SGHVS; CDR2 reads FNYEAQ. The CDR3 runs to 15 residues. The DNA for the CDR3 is TGTGCCAGCAGCCTAGCGCAGGGCGGGAGGAATGAGCAGTTCTTC. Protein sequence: CASSLAQGGRNEQFF.

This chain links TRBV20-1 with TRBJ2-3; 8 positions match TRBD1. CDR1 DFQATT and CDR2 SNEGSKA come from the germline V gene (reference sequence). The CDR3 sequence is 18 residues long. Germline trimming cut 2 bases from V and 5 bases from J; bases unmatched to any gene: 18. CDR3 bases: TGCAGTGCTAGACTCTTTAGCCGGGACAGGAGGAATGGAGATACGCAGTATTTT. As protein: CSARLFSRDRRNGDTQYF.

CDR3 sequence: CASRPEDTGELFF. As DNA, the CDR3 is TGCGCCAGCCGTCCCGAAGACACCGGGGAGCTGTTTTTT. The chain recombines TRBV23-1 with TRBJ2-2, with unresolved D. TRBV23-1 is noted as an ORF with a role that remains uncertain. The CDR3 extends over 13 amino acids. Trimming stripped 8 bases from V and 3 bases from J, with 10 bases between.

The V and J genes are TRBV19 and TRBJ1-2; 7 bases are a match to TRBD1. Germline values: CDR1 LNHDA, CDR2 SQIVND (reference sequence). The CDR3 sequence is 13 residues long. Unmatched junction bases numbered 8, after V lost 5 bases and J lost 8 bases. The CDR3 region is CASSLTGREGYTF. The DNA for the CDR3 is TGTGCCAGTAGTCTGACAGGGCGAGAAGGCTACACCTTC.

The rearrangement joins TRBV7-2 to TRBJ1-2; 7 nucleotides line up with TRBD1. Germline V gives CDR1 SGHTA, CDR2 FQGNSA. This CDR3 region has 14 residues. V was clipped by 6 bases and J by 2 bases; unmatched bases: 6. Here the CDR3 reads CASRAGGPNYGYTF. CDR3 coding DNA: TGTGCCAGCAGAGCAGGGGGGCCCAACTATGGCTACACCTTC.

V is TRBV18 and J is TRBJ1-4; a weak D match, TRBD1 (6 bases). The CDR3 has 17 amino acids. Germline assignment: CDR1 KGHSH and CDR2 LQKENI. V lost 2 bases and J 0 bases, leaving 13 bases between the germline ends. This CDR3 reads CASSPFSDRPTNEKLFF. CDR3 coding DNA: TGTGCCAGCTCACCATTTTCGGACAGACCAACTAATGAAAAACTGTTTTTT.